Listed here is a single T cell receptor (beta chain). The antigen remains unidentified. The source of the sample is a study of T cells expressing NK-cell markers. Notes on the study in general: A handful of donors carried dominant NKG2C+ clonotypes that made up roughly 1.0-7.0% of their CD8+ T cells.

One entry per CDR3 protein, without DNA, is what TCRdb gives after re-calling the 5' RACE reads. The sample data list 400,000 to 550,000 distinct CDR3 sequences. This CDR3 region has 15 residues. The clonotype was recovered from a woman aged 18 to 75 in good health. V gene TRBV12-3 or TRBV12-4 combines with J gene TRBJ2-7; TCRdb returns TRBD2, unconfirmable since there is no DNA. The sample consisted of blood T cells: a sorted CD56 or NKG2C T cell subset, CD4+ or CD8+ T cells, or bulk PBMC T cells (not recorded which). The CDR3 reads CASSFPGTRTYEQYF.